The 28 T cell receptor beta chains below were found in one sample sequenced in a study of T cells after yellow fever vaccination. Each CDR3 protein gets one entry after TCRdb re-called the 5' RACE reads with MiXCR. The sample lists over 150,000 distinct CDR3 sequences; roughly 6.4% were seen once. Sequences were derived from CD4+ T cells sorted from PBMCs, sampled on the day of the first yellow fever vaccination. These receptor sequences come from a man aged 18 to 30 who received the YFV17D yellow fever vaccine.

The chain carries TRBV29-1 and TRBJ1-1; D perhaps matches TRBD1 (5 bases). The length of the CDR3 is 14 residues. Germline lookup yields CDR1 SQVTM and CDR2 ANQGSEA. V was clipped by 6 bases and J by 2 bases, with 16 bases between them. The CDR3 sequence is CSVLPGLGNTEAFF. The CDR3 DNA follows: TGCAGCGTCCTACCGGGACTAGGAAACACTGAAGCTTTCTTT.

This clonotype was observed many times. V usage is TRBV5-1 and J usage is TRBJ1-1; TRBD1 is a possible D gene (6 bases). V was pared by 0 bases and J by 0 bases, with 12 bases between. Germline-derived CDR1 and CDR2 are SGHRS and YFSETQ. This CDR3 spans 16 amino acids. The CDR3 is CASSLVGGSLNTEAFF. The CDR3, as DNA: TGCGCCAGCAGCTTGGTTGGGGGCAGTTTGAACACTGAAGCTTTCTTT.

This clonotype was seen more than once but under ten times. This rearrangement joins TRBV3-1 to TRBJ2-3, with 14 bases lining up with TRBD2. This CDR3 comprises 18 residues. Germline CDR1 and CDR2: LGHDT and YNNKEL (reference sequence). Trimming took 10 bases from V and 2 from J; bases not matched to a gene: 14. This CDR3 is CAISINLGLAGATDTQYF. CDR3 nucleotides: TGTGCCATCAGTATAAACCTGGGACTAGCGGGGGCCACAGATACGCAGTATTTT.

This clonotype showed up many times. The genes are TRBV10-3 and TRBJ2-7; 11 bases are shared with TRBD1. The CDR3 loop spans 13 amino acids. V lost 8 bases, J lost 4 bases, and 4 bases stayed unmatched. Germline V lookup: CDR1 ENHRY, CDR2 SYGVKD. This chain's CDR3 is CAIGQGALYEQYV. DNA of the CDR3: TGTGCCATCGGACAGGGGGCTCTGTACGAGCAGTACGTC.

The chain uses TRBV20-1 and TRBJ2-7; 8 nucleotides align to TRBD1. Germline V CDR1 and CDR2: DFQATT, SNEGSKA (reference sequence). The CDR3 loop spans 17 amino acids. The CDR3 region is CCARRAGGFLSLYEQYV. The CDR3, as DNA: TGCTGTGCTAGAAGGGCAGGGGGCTTCTTGTCATTATACGAGCAGTACGTC.

This chain connects TRBV5-8 to TRBJ1-2; D gene unclear. The CDR3 is 10 residues long. Between the trimmed V and J ends, which lost 0 bases and 8 bases, there was a span of 2 bases. The germline gives CDR1 SGHTS, CDR2 YDEGEE. The CDR3 bases are TGTGCCAGCAGCTTGGAGGGCTACACCTTC. This gives the protein CASSLEGYTF.

The chain recombines TRBV2 with TRBJ2-7, with a possible D match to TRBD1 (6 bases). The CDR3 runs to 12 residues. Germline-derived CDR1 and CDR2 are SNHLY and FYNNEI. V was cut by 3 bases and J by 6 bases, with 9 bases left in between. CDR3 loop: CASSDRGPEQYV. Written as DNA, the CDR3 is TGTGCCAGCAGTGACAGGGGCCCCGAGCAGTACGTC.

This clonotype was seen ten or more times. The chain joins TRBV28 to TRBJ1-1, with no clear D. Germline-derived CDR1 and CDR2 are MDHEN and SYDVKM. The CDR3 covers 15 residues. V dropped 6 bases and J dropped 4 bases, with 18 bases sitting between them. CDR3 sequence reads: CASRPEGVGATEAFF. The CDR3 nucleotides are TGTGCCAGCAGGCCGGAAGGAGTGGGCGCCACTGAAGCTTTCTTT.

This clonotype was recorded at least ten times. The rearrangement uses TRBV7-2 and TRBJ2-5; possibly TRBD2 for D (5 bases). The CDR3 contains 14 residues. The germline V gene encodes CDR1 SGHTA and CDR2 FQGNSA. V shed 2 bases and J shed 2 bases, with 9 bases lying between them. CDR3 sequence: CASSLRRGQETQYF. The CDR3 DNA sequence: TGTGCCAGCAGCTTAAGGAGAGGGCAAGAGACCCAGTACTTC.

This clonotype appeared a few times. The V gene is TRBV19, the J gene TRBJ2-6; the D is unclear. V lost 7 bases to trimming and J lost 0 bases, with 10 bases between them. Germline V CDR1 and CDR2: LNHDA, SQIVND (reference sequence). The CDR3 extends over 15 amino acids. CDR3 amino acids: CASTDRNSGANVLTF. The DNA for the CDR3 is TGTGCCAGTACCGATCGGAACTCTGGGGCCAACGTCCTGACTTTC.

The chain recombines TRBV5-6 with TRBJ2-5; D is perhaps TRBD1 (6 bases). Germline V gene sequence: CDR1 SGHDT, CDR2 YYEEEE. CDR3 length equals 15 residues. Trimming cost V 4 bases and J 5 bases, with 18 bases left between them. This CDR3 reads CASSMQGPGWETQYF. The CDR3 nucleotides read TGTGCCAGCAGCATGCAGGGGCCGGGGTGGGAGACCCAGTACTTC.

The chain is built from TRBV6-2 or TRBV6-3 and TRBJ2-1, with D unresolved. Trimming cost V 3 bases and J 6 bases, with 9 bases left between them. The CDR3 totals 13 residues. CDR1 and CDR2 from the germline V gene are MNHEY and SVGEGT. CDR3 region: CASSYVTGNEQFF. DNA of the CDR3: TGTGCCAGCAGTTATGTGACGGGCAATGAGCAGTTCTTC.

This clonotype has just a few counts. J is TRBJ1-3 and V is TRBV19; weak D call: TRBD1 (5 bases). Germline CDR1 and CDR2: LNHDA and SQIVND (reference sequence). The CDR3 has 15 amino acids. Trimming shortened V by 3 bases and J by 1 base, and 10 bases separated the two germline ends. The CDR3 protein is CASSIIEGSGNTIYF. The DNA for the CDR3 is TGTGCCAGTAGTATTATCGAGGGGTCTGGAAACACCATATATTTT.

This clonotype was picked up many times. The V gene is TRBV5-1, the J gene TRBJ2-7, with 8 bases fitting TRBD1. Germline V gene sequence: CDR1 SGHRS, CDR2 YFSETQ. The CDR3 sequence is 15 residues long. The trim removed 5 bases at V and 4 bases at J, leaving 11 bases unmatched. The DNA for the CDR3 is TGCGCCAGCAGTTATCAAGGACAGGGCCCTTACGAGCAGTACTTC. Protein sequence: CASSYQGQGPYEQYF.

This clonotype was counted at least ten times. The chain has TRBV10-3 and TRBJ1-2; D call uncertain. This CDR3 has 15 residues. CDR1 ENHRY and CDR2 SYGVKD come from the germline V gene. Trimming cost V 2 bases and J 6 bases, with 16 bases left between them. The CDR3, as DNA: TGTGCCATCAGTGAGCCGGCCGGGGTGTCGGATGGCTACACCTTC. This codes for CAISEPAGVSDGYTF.

This clonotype was detected only a few times. V is TRBV6-1 and J is TRBJ1-2; possible D gene TRBD1, 6 bases. Trimming took 6 bases from V and 6 from J, leaving 14 bases between them. CDR3 length: 13 amino acids. The germline CDR1 and CDR2 sequences are MNHNS and SASEGT. CDR3 residues: CASRETGLHGYTF. CDR3 sequence (DNA): TGTGCCAGCAGGGAGACAGGCCTCCATGGCTACACCTTC.

This clonotype was seen at least ten times. This chain joins TRBV10-3 and TRBJ2-1, with 11 bases lining up with TRBD2. CDR3 length: 15 residues. Germline assignment: CDR1 ENHRY and CDR2 SYGVKD. The junction had 10 bases not matched to a gene; V was cut back by 6 bases and J by 9 bases. The CDR3 nucleotides are TGTGCCATCAGGGCAACTAGCGGGGGCATGGGTGAGCAGTTCTTC. It encodes CAIRATSGGMGEQFF.

This clonotype occurred many times. The gene calls are TRBV28 and TRBJ2-7, with TRBD1 matching 11 bases. With 4 bases clipped from V and 5 bases from J, the junction kept 1 base outside the gene matches. CDR1 and CDR2 from the germline V gene are MDHEN and SYDVKM. The CDR3 runs to 13 residues. The CDR3 region is CASSSGQGDEQYV. CDR3 nucleotides: TGTGCCAGCAGTTCGGGACAGGGGGACGAGCAGTACGTC.

The sample holds many counts of this clonotype. This chain joins TRBV28 and TRBJ2-3; D ambiguous. Trimming removed 6 bases at V and 5 bases at J, with 9 bases between. In germline, CDR1 is MDHEN, CDR2 SYDVKM. The CDR3 has 12 residues. CDR3 nucleotides: TGTGCCAGCAGCCCCTTAGGAGATACGCAGTATTTT. This codes for CASSPLGDTQYF.

This clonotype was detected many times. The V call is TRBV18, the J call TRBJ2-5; D remains ambiguous. The CDR3 has 12 amino acids. V lost 6 bases to trimming and J lost 3 bases, with 8 bases between them. Germline CDR1 reads KGHSH; CDR2 reads LQKENI. The CDR3 loop is CASSIVKETQYF. CDR3 bases: TGTGCCAGCTCTATAGTCAAAGAGACCCAGTACTTC.

In its sample, this clonotype was seen many times. The chain combines TRBV3-1 with TRBJ2-3; TRBD2 aligns across 10 bases. The trim removed 4 bases at V and 9 bases at J, leaving 4 bases unmatched. Germline V CDR1 and CDR2: LGHDT, YNNKEL (reference sequence). The CDR3 covers 13 residues. This CDR3 reads CASSLRTSGTQYF. The CDR3 DNA follows: TGTGCCAGCAGCCTCAGGACTAGCGGAACGCAGTATTTT.

Ten or more counts support this clonotype. The rearrangement uses TRBV9 and TRBJ1-6, with 8 bases identical to TRBD1. The V gene end was trimmed by 0 bases and the J gene end by 8 bases; junction bases not matched to a gene: 4. Germline lookup yields CDR1 SGDLS and CDR2 YYNGEE. The CDR3 is 15 amino acids. CDR3 in DNA: TGTGCCAGCAGCGTAGCTACAGGGGGTGATTCACCCCTCCACTTT. Encoded protein: CASSVATGGDSPLHF. Together with reference TRBV9 and TRBJ1-6, the CDR3 gives the full variable domain: DSGVTQTPKHLITATGQRVTLRCSPRSGDLSVYWYQQSLDQGLQFLIQYYNGEERAKGNILERFSAQQFPDLHSELNLSSLELGDSALYFCASSVATGGDSPLHFGNGTRLTVT.

This clonotype appeared many times. The gene calls are TRBV15 and TRBJ2-7; the D is unclear. Trimming shortened V by 0 bases and J by 6 bases, and 9 bases separated the two germline ends. CDR1 is LNHNV and CDR2 is YYDKDF in the germline V gene (reference sequence). The CDR3 consists of 13 residues. As DNA, the CDR3 is TGTGCCACCAGCAGAGATCTTGAACGCGAGCAGTACTTC. Encoded protein: CATSRDLEREQYF.

This clonotype was seen repeatedly, ten times or more. The chain links TRBV12-3 or TRBV12-4 to TRBJ1-5, with unresolved D. V lost 4 bases and J lost 7, with 8 bases in between. The CDR3 runs to 12 residues. The CDR3 here is CASSWDGQPQHF. For the CDR3, the DNA is TGTGCCAGCAGTTGGGATGGCCAGCCCCAGCATTTT.

This clonotype was seen many times. V is TRBV18 and J is TRBJ2-7; D perhaps matches TRBD2 (5 bases). The CDR3 runs 14 residues. The germline CDR1 and CDR2 sequences are KGHSH and LQKENI. Trimming removed 3 bases at V and 6 bases at J, with 15 bases between. This chain's CDR3 is CASSPGVTLGEQYF. The DNA for the CDR3 is TGTGCCAGCTCACCCGGGGTGACGCTAGGCGAGCAGTACTTC. Drawing the rest from reference TRBV18 and TRBJ2-7, the complete variable domain is NAGVMQNPRHLVRRRGQEARLRCSPMKGHSHVYWYRQLPEEGLKFMVYLQKENIIDESGMPKERFSAEFPKEGPSILRIQQVVRGDSAAYFCASSPGVTLGEQYFGPGTRLTVT.

The V call is TRBV5-6, the J call TRBJ2-3, with D hard to call. CDR1 and CDR2 (germline): SGHDT, YYEEEE. With 0 bases removed from V and 1 base from J, the gap between germline ends came to 12 bases. CDR3 size: 16 residues. This CDR3 is CASSLDSGRGTDTQYF. As DNA, the CDR3 is TGTGCCAGCAGCTTGGACTCGGGTAGGGGCACAGATACGCAGTATTTT.

This clonotype was recorded at least ten times. This chain uses TRBV5-1 with TRBJ2-2; TRBD2 might be the D (6 bases). The CDR3 covers 15 residues. Trimming took 3 bases from V and 0 from J, leaving 9 bases between them. Germline assignment: CDR1 SGHRS and CDR2 YFSETQ. CDR3 protein: CASSSTSSNTGELFF. CDR3 nucleotides: TGCGCCAGCAGCTCGACTAGTTCGAACACCGGGGAGCTGTTTTTT.

CDR3 coding DNA: TGTGCCAGGACCGGACGGGGGACCTGGACGCAAGAGACCCAGTACTTC. Translating it yields CARTGRGTWTQETQYF. This chain connects TRBV5-4 to TRBJ2-5, with a weak D call TRBD2 (6 bases). Germline V gene lookup returns CDR1 SGHNT and CDR2 YYREEE (reference sequence). The CDR3 is 16 amino acids. V lost 8 bases and J 2 bases, leaving 22 bases between the germline ends.